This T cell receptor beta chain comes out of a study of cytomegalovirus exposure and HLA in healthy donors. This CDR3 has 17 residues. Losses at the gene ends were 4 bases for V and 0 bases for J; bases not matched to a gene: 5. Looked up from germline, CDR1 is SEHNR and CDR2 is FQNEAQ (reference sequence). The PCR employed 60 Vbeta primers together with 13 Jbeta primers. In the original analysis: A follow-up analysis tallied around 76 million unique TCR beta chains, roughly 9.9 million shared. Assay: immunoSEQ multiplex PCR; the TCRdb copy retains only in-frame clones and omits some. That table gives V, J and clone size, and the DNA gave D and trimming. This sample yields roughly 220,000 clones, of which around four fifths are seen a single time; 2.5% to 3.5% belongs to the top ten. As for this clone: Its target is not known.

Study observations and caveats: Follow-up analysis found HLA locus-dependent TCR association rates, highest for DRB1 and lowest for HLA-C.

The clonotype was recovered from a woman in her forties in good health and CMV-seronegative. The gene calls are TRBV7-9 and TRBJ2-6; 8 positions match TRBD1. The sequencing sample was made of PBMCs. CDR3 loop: CASSWTGSLSGANVLTF. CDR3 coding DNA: TGTGCCAGCAGCTGGACAGGGTCCCTCTCTGGGGCCAACGTCCTGACTTTC.